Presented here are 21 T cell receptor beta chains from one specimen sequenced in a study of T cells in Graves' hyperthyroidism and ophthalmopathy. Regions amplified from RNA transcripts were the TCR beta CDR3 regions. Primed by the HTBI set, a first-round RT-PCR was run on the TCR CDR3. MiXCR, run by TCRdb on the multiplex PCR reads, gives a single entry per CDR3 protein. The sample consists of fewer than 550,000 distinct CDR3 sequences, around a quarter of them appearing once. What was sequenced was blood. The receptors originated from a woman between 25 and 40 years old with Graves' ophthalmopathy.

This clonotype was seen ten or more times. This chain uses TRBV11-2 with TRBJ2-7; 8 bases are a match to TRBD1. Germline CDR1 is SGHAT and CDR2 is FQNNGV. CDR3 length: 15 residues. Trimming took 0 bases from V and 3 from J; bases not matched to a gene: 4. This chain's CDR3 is CASSLDRGTGYEQYF. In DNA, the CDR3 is TGTGCCAGCAGCTTAGATCGGGGGACAGGCTACGAGCAGTACTTC.

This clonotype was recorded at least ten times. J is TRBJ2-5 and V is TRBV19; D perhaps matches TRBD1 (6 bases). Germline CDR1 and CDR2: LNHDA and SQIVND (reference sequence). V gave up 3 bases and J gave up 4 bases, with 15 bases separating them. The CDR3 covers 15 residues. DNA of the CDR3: TGTGCCAGTAGTATTACAGGGTTTCGCTCAGAGACCCAGTACTTC. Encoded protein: CASSITGFRSETQYF.

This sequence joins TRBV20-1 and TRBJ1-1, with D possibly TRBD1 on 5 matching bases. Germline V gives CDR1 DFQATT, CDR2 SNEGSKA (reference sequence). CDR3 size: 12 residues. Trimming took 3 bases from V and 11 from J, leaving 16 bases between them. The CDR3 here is CSARGLGEMAFF. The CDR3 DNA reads TGCAGTGCTAGGGGGTTGGGGGAAATGGCTTTCTTT.

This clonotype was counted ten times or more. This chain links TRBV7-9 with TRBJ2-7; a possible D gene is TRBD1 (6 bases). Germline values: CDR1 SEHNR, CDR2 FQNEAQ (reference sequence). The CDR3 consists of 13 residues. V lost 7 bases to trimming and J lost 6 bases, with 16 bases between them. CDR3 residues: CASTIKQGSEQYF. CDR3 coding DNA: TGTGCCAGCACCATAAAACAGGGCTCCGAGCAGTACTTC.

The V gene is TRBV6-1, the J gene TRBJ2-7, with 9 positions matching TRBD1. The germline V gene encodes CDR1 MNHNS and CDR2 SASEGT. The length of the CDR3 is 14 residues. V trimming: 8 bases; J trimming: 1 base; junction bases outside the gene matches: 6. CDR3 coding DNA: TGTGCCAGCGGGGGGACAGGGAGGTCCTACGAGCAGTACTTC. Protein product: CASGGTGRSYEQYF.

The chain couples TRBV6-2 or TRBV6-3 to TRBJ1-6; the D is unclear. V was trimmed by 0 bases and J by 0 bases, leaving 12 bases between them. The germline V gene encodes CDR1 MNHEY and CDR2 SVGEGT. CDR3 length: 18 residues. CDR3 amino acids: CASSYSLRSLSYNSPLHF. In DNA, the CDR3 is TGTGCCAGCAGTTACTCGCTCAGGAGCCTCTCCTATAATTCACCCCTCCACTTT.

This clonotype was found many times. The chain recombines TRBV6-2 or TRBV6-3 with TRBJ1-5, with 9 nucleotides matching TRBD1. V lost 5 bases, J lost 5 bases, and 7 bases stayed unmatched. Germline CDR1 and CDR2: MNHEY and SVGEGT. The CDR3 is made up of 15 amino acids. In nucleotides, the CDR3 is TGTGCCAGCAGTGCGCGGACAGGGGTACATCAGCCCCAGCATTTT. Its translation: CASSARTGVHQPQHF.

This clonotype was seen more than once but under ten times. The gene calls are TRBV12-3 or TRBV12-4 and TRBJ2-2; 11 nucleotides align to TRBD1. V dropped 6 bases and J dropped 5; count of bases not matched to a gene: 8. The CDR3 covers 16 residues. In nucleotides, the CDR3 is TGTGCCAGCAGCCGAGGACAGGGGGCGCCAACCGGGGAGCTGTTTTTT. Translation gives CASSRGQGAPTGELFF.

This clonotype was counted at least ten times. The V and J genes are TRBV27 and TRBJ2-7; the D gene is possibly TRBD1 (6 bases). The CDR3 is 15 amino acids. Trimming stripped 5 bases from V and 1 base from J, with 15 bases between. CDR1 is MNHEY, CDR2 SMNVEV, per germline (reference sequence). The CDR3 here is CASSPSGVPSYEQYF. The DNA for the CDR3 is TGTGCCAGCAGTCCGTCAGGGGTCCCATCCTACGAGCAGTACTTC.

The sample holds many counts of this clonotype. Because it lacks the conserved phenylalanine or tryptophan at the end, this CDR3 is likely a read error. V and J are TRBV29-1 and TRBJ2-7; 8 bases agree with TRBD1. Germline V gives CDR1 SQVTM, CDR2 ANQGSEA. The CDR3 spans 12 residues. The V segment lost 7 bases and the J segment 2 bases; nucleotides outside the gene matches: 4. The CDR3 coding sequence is TGCAGCGCCCAGGGACAGGCCTACGAGCAGTACCTC. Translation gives CSAQGQAYEQYL.

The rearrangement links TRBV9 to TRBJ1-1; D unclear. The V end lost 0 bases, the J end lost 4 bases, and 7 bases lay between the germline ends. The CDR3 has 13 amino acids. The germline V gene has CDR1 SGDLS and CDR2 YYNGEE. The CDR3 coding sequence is TGTGCCAGCAGCGTAGATGGGAGCACTGAAGCTTTCTTT. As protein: CASSVDGSTEAFF.

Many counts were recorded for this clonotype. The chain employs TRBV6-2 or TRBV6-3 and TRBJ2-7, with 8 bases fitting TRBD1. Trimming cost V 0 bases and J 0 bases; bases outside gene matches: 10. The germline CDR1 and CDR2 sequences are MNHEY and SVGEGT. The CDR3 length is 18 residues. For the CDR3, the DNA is TGTGCCAGCAGTTACTCGCAGGGGGCGGGGAGGAGCTCCTACGAGCAGTACTTC. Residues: CASSYSQGAGRSSYEQYF.

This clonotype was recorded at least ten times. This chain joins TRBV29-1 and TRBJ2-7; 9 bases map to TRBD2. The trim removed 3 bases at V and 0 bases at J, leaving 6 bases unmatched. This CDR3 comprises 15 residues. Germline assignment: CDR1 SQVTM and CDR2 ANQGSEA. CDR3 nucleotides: TGCAGCGTTGAGTTGGCGGGGGGGAGCTCCTACGAGCAGTACTTC. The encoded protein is CSVELAGGSSYEQYF.

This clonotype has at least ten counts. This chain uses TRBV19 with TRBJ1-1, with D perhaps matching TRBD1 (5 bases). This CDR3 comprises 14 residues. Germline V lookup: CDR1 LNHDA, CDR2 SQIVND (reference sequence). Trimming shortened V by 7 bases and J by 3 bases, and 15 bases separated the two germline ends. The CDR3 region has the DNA TGTGCCAGTACCCGCGACAGTATTGACACTGAAGCTTTCTTT. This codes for CASTRDSIDTEAFF.

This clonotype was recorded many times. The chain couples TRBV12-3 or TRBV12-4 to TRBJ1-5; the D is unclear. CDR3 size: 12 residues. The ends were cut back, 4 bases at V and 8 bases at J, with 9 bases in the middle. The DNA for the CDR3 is TGTGCCAGCAGTTCGGTAGTGGAGCCCCAGCATTTT. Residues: CASSSVVEPQHF.

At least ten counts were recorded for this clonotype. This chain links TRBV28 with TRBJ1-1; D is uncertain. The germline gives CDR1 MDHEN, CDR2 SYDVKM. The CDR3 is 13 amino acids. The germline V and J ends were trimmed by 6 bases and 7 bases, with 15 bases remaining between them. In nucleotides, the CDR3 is TGTGCCAGCAGCGTACGGGAGGGAGGTGAAGCTTTCTTT. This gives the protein CASSVREGGEAFF. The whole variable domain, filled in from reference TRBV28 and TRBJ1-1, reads DVKVTQSSRYLVKRTGEKVFLECVQDMDHENMFWYRQDPGLGLRLIYFSYDVKMKEKGDIPEGYSVSREKKERFSLILESASTNQTSMYLCASSVREGGEAFFGQGTRLTVV.

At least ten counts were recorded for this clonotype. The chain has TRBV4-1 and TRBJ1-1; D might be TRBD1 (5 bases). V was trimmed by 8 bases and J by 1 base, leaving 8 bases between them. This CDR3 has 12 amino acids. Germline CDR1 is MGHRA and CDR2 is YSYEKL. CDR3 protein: CASQGPNTEAFF. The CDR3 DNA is TGCGCCAGCCAGGGCCCGAACACTGAAGCTTTCTTT.

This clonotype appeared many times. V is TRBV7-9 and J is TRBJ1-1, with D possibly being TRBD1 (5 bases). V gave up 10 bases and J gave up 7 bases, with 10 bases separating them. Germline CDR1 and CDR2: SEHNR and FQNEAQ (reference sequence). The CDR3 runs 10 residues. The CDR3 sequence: CATGGIEAFF. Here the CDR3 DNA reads TGTGCCACCGGGGGTATTGAAGCTTTCTTT.

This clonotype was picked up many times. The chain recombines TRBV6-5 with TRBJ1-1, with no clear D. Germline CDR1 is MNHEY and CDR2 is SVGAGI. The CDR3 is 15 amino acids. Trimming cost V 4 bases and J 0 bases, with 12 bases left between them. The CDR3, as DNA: TGTGCCAGCAGTTTCGGGAGATCCATGAACACTGAAGCTTTCTTT. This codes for CASSFGRSMNTEAFF.

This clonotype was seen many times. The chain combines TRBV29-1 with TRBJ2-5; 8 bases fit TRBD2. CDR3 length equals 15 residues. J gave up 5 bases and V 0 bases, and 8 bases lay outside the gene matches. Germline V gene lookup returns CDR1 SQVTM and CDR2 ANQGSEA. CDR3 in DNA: TGCAGCGTTGAAGAACCGAGACTAGCGCCCGAGACCCAGTACTTC. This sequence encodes CSVEEPRLAPETQYF.

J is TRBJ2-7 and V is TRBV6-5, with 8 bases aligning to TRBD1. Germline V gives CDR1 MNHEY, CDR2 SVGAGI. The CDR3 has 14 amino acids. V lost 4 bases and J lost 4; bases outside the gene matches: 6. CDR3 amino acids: CASSSARGRYEQYF. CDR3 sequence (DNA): TGTGCCAGCAGTTCGGCCAGGGGGCGTTACGAGCAGTACTTC.